This TCR beta chain was profiled in a study of blood T cell repertoires in COVID-19. Authors' analysis steps: How many nucleated cells were present was estimated from reference gene primer amplification. The repertoire was sequenced with immunoSEQ multiplex PCR; TCRdb's copy has only in-frame clones and lacks some. That table is the source of V, J and clone size, and D and trimming were worked out from the DNA. The sample consists of 100,000 to 150,000 clones, roughly four fifths of them appearing once. Seattle-derived patients entered the study during active infection and were followed longitudinally. The receptor's source is an elderly man with COVID-19, enrolled during active disease. Material: peripheral blood.

The CDR3, as DNA: TGTGCCAGCAAGACTAGCGGGACCGGCACAGATACGCAGTATTTT. This gives the protein CASKTSGTGTDTQYF. The chain uses TRBV2 and TRBJ2-3; the match to TRBD2 covers 11 bases. Germline CDR1 is SNHLY and CDR2 is FYNNEI. This CDR3 has 15 residues. Trimming removed 7 bases from V and 1 base from J; junction bases left unmatched: 4. The whole variable domain, remainder taken from reference TRBV2 and TRBJ2-3, is EPEVTQTPSHQVTQMGQEVILRCVPISNHLYFYWYRQILGQKVEFLVSFYNNEISEKSEIFDDQFSVERPDGSNFTLKIRSTKLEDSAMYFCASKTSGTGTDTQYFGPGTRLTVL.